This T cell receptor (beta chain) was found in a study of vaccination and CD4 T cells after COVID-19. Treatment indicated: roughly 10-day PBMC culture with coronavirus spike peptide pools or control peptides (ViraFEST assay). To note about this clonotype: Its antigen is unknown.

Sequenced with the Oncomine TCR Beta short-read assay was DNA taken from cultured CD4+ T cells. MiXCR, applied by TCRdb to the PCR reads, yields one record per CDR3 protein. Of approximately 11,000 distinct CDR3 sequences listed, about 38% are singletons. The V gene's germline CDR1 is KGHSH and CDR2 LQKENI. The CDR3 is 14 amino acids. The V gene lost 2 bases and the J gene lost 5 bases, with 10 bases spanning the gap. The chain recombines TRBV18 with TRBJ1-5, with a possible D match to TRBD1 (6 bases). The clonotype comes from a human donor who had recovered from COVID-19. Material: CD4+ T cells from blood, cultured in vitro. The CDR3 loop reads CASSPEGGDQPQHF. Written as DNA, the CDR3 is TGTGCCAGCTCACCAGAGGGGGGTGATCAGCCCCAGCATTTT.